These 18 T cell receptor beta chains were sequenced from one sample in a study of T cells in Graves' hyperthyroidism and ophthalmopathy. Researchers amplified the TCR beta CDR3 regions from RNA transcripts. HTBI primers drove first-round RT-PCR of the TCR CDR3. TCRdb passed the multiplex PCR reads through MiXCR, listing each CDR3 protein once. The sample carries 500,000 to 750,000 distinct CDR3 sequences, 13% to 15% recorded once. Sequenced material: blood. Every receptor here comes from a woman under 30 with Graves' ophthalmopathy.

Many counts were recorded for this clonotype. V gene TRBV7-2 combines with J gene TRBJ2-3, with 12 bases lining up with TRBD2. Looked up from germline, CDR1 is SGHTA and CDR2 is FQGNSA. The length of the CDR3 is 15 residues. The ends lost 3 bases at V and 4 bases at J; junction bases unmatched: 2. The CDR3 spells CASSLTSGSADTQYF. As DNA, the CDR3 is TGTGCCAGCAGCTTGACTAGCGGGAGCGCAGATACGCAGTATTTT.

This clonotype was picked up a small number of times. DNA of the CDR3: TGCGCCAGCAGCCAAGATCCCGGGACTACAAGAGAGACCCAGTACTTC. It specifies CASSQDPGTTRETQYF. The J gene is TRBJ2-5, the V gene TRBV4-1; 7 nucleotides match TRBD2. V shed 0 bases, J shed 4 bases, and the junction held 8 bases outside the gene matches. The germline V gene has CDR1 MGHRA and CDR2 YSYEKL. There are 16 residues in the CDR3.

The chain links TRBV20-1 to TRBJ1-6; the match to TRBD1 covers 11 bases. Germline V gene data show CDR1 as DFQATT and CDR2 as SNEGSKA (reference sequence). After removal of 0 bases from V and 5 bases from J, the junction contained 9 bases not matched to a gene. There are 18 residues in the CDR3. This CDR3 reads CSARDYELGQGDNSPLHF. CDR3 sequence (DNA): TGCAGTGCTAGAGATTACGAGTTGGGACAGGGGGATAATTCACCCCTCCACTTT.

The chain is built from TRBV11-2 and TRBJ2-3, with D perhaps TRBD1 (6 bases). The CDR3 totals 18 residues. The ends were cut back, 5 bases at V and 4 bases at J, with 25 bases in the middle. CDR1 is SGHAT, CDR2 FQNNGV, per germline. The CDR3 sequence is CASSQGGRSGTAPDTQYF. DNA of the CDR3: TGTGCCAGCAGCCAAGGGGGACGTTCAGGGACCGCGCCAGATACGCAGTATTTT.

In this sample, this clonotype turned up many times. The V gene is TRBV29-1, the J gene TRBJ2-7; tentatively, D is TRBD2 (5 bases). This CDR3 has 16 amino acids. The germline V gene encodes CDR1 SQVTM and CDR2 ANQGSEA. V was clipped by 1 base and J by 3 bases, with 19 bases between them. The CDR3 spells CSVEGSGGRGLYEQYF. The CDR3 nucleotides read TGCAGCGTTGAAGGGTCCGGAGGCAGAGGGCTCTACGAGCAGTACTTC.

This clonotype was recorded at least ten times. The chain joins TRBV28 to TRBJ2-7, with a tentative D call TRBD1 (5 bases). CDR3 length equals 14 residues. The germline V gene has CDR1 MDHEN and CDR2 SYDVKM. V lost 6 bases and J 3 bases, leaving 15 bases between the germline ends. The CDR3 loop reads CASSQPGKVYEQYF. Written as DNA, the CDR3 is TGTGCCAGCAGCCAGCCAGGGAAGGTCTACGAGCAGTACTTC.

A remark on this clonotype: A much larger clone sits a single nucleotide away, making a read error possible. The rearrangement joins TRBV18 to TRBJ2-3, with no clear D. This CDR3 has 13 amino acids. Germline V gene sequence: CDR1 KGHSH, CDR2 LQKENI. Between the trimmed V and J ends, which lost 2 bases and 7 bases, there was a span of 10 bases. The CDR3 protein is CASSPMIENTQYF. The CDR3 DNA reads as TGTGCCAGCTCACCAATGATAGAGAATACGCAGTATTTT. The full variable domain, rest sourced from reference TRBV18 and TRBJ2-3, is NAGVMQNPRHLVRRRGQEARLRCSPMKGHSHVYWYRQLPEEGLKFMVYLQKENIIDESGMPKERFSAEFPKEGPSILRIQQVVRGDSAAYFCASSPMIENTQYFGPGTRLTVL.

The chain employs TRBV7-2 and TRBJ1-1; unclear D gene. V gave up 7 bases and J gave up 1 base, with 13 bases separating them. Germline-derived CDR1 and CDR2 are SGHTA and FQGNSA. CDR3 length equals 14 residues. CDR3 residues: CASTYGPGNTEAFF. The CDR3 DNA sequence: TGTGCCAGCACCTACGGGCCTGGGAACACTGAAGCTTTCTTT.

The sample holds many counts of this clonotype. The chain uses TRBV5-1 and TRBJ2-7; D ambiguous. Germline V gives CDR1 SGHRS, CDR2 YFSETQ. CDR3 size: 12 residues. V dropped 2 bases and J dropped 6 bases, with 9 bases sitting between them. The CDR3 nucleotides read TGCGCCAGCAGCTTTCCTTCGCGCGAGCAGTACTTC. Residues: CASSFPSREQYF.

This clonotype was seen ten or more times. The chain is built from TRBV20-1 and TRBJ2-7; D could derive from TRBD1 or TRBD2 (5 bases each). The CDR3 is made up of 14 amino acids. Germline V gene data show CDR1 as DFQATT and CDR2 as SNEGSKA (reference sequence). Trimming took 5 bases from V and 0 from J, leaving 14 bases between them. The CDR3 is CSAGAGTSSYEQYF. CDR3 sequence (DNA): TGCAGTGCTGGTGCAGGGACGAGCTCCTACGAGCAGTACTTC.

This clonotype showed up many times. J is TRBJ1-1 and V is TRBV6-1; unclear D gene. Trimming took 3 bases from V and 2 from J, leaving 10 bases between them. CDR3 length equals 14 residues. In germline, CDR1 is MNHNS, CDR2 SASEGT. The CDR3 bases are TGTGCCAGCAGTGACGAACAGACTAACACTGAAGCTTTCTTT. This translates into CASSDEQTNTEAFF.

This clonotype has a count of ten or more. The chain recombines TRBV9 with TRBJ2-1, with 14 nucleotides matching TRBD2. V trimming: 4 bases; J trimming: 8 bases; junction bases outside the gene matches: 11. Looked up from germline, CDR1 is SGDLS and CDR2 is YYNGEE. The CDR3 is 17 residues long. DNA for the CDR3: TGTGCCAGCAGCCTCCCCGGGGGACTAGCGGGAGACGATGAGCAGTTCTTC. The encoded protein is CASSLPGGLAGDDEQFF.

In its sample, this clonotype was seen many times. This sequence joins TRBV19 and TRBJ2-1, with 9 bases lining up with TRBD2. After removal of 6 bases from V and 4 bases from J, the junction contained 7 bases not matched to a gene. The germline gives CDR1 LNHDA, CDR2 SQIVND (reference sequence). The CDR3 is made up of 15 amino acids. The CDR3 loop reads CASSQTSGRYNEQFF. As DNA, the CDR3 is TGTGCCAGTAGCCAGACGAGCGGGAGGTACAATGAGCAGTTCTTC.

This clonotype occurred a few times. V gene TRBV27 combines with J gene TRBJ1-2; no clear D gene. Germline CDR1 MNHEY, CDR2 SMNVEV (reference sequence). Trimming left V 3 bases short and J 8 bases short, with 13 bases between. This CDR3 has 13 residues. The CDR3 spells CASSFGSTMGYTF. The CDR3 bases are TGTGCCAGCAGTTTCGGGTCGACGATGGGCTACACCTTC.

The gene calls are TRBV6-2 or TRBV6-3 and TRBJ2-7; 8 bases map to TRBD1. This CDR3 is 13 amino acids long. V lost 6 bases to trimming and J lost 5 bases; unmatched junction nucleotides: 6. Germline CDR1 and CDR2: MNHEY and SVGEGT. CDR3 region: CASSKDRVHEQYF. The CDR3 nucleotides read TGTGCCAGCAGCAAGGACAGGGTCCACGAGCAGTACTTC.

This clonotype was detected many times. This chain connects TRBV2 to TRBJ2-5; TRBD2 agrees at 9 bases. Germline V gene lookup returns CDR1 SNHLY and CDR2 FYNNEI. After removal of 7 bases from V and 4 bases from J, the junction contained 4 bases not matched to a gene. CDR3 size: 13 residues. The CDR3 nucleotides read TGTGCCAGCACCGCGGGAGGGCCAGAGACCCAGTACTTC. Translation gives CASTAGGPETQYF.

This clonotype was seen many times. The V gene is TRBV27, the J gene TRBJ2-7; weak D call: TRBD2 (7 bases). V lost 5 bases, J lost 1 base, and 15 bases lay in between. The CDR3 sequence is 15 residues long. Germline V lookup: CDR1 MNHEY, CDR2 SMNVEV (reference sequence). DNA for the CDR3: TGTGCCAGCAGTCCCACGGGGAGGGGGTCCTACGAGCAGTACTTC. Amino acid sequence: CASSPTGRGSYEQYF.

V is TRBV27 and J is TRBJ1-6; D is unclear. The V gene lost 3 bases and the J gene lost 5 bases, with 11 bases spanning the gap. There are 15 residues in the CDR3. Per the germline V gene, CDR1 is MNHEY and CDR2 is SMNVEV (reference sequence). The CDR3 is CASSFLGQDNSPLHF. The CDR3 bases are TGTGCCAGCAGTTTTTTAGGCCAGGATAATTCACCCCTCCACTTT.